A single sample is the source of the 9 T cell receptor beta chains below, sequenced in a study of T cells in women clearing cervical HPV infection. Clones were read by immunoSEQ multiplex PCR, and TCRdb kept only the in-frame ones, dropping some. The table for this sample gives about 24,000 clones. The specimen sequenced was blood buffy coat. The receptors here all came from a woman between 18 and 69 years old with a cervical HPV16 infection that either progressed to CIN3+ or cleared (not recorded which).

As to this clone: The DNA ends 3 residues before the CDR3 does, and the rest of the CDR3 is filled in from the germline J gene. V and J are TRBV7-9 and TRBJ2-4; maybe TRBD1 (7 bases). CDR1 is SEHNR and CDR2 is FQNEAQ in the germline V gene (reference sequence). The CDR3 loop spans 15 amino acids. CDR3: CASSLVSGGFGGQYF. The CDR3 DNA, read in part, is TGTGCCAGCAGCTTAGTGTCAGGGGGGTTCGGTGGT.

Comments on this clone: The read ends 3 residues early relative to the CDR3; the germline J gene fills the gap. The rearrangement links TRBV11-2 to TRBJ1-2; the match to TRBD1 covers 11 bases. Germline V gene data show CDR1 as SGHAT and CDR2 as FQNNGV. The V segment lost 5 bases and the J segment 3 bases; nucleotides outside the gene matches: 5. There are 15 residues in the CDR3. Incomplete CDR3 DNA: TGTGCCAGCAGCCCAGGGACAGGGGGTTACTATGGC. This codes for CASSPGTGGYYG. The entire CDR3 is CASSPGTGGYYGYTF.

As concerns this clone: The CDR3 end is not reached by the read, which stops 3 residues before it; the germline J gene fills it in. This chain connects TRBV11-2 to TRBJ1-1; perhaps TRBD1 as D (5 bases). The CDR3 length is 12 residues. Per the germline V gene, CDR1 is SGHAT and CDR2 is FQNNGV. The CDR3 protein is CASSDDSAEAFF. Partial CDR3 DNA: TGTGCCAGCAGCGACGACAGTGCCGAA.

A word on this clone: Sequencing ends 3 residues short of the CDR3 end; the germline J gene provides the rest. This chain uses TRBV20-1 with TRBJ2-3; D call uncertain. This CDR3 spans 14 amino acids. The germline V gene encodes CDR1 DFQATT and CDR2 SNEGSKA (reference sequence). CDR3 protein: CSARDGSSQETQYF. The covered CDR3 bases are TGCAGTGCTAGAGATGGGTCTAGTCAAGAGACG.

Turning to this clone: The sequenced fragment ends 3 residues before the CDR3 boundary, so the rest is inferred from the germline J gene. The chain recombines TRBV19 with TRBJ2-4, with 9 bases identical to TRBD1. Germline V gene sequence: CDR1 LNHDA, CDR2 SQIVND (reference sequence). This CDR3 is 13 amino acids long. This CDR3 is CASSFTGGNGQYF. CDR3 DNA (partial): TGTGCCAGTAGTTTCACAGGGGGCAATGGT.

Concerning this clone: The CDR3 goes on 3 residues after the read ends, and that part is filled in from the germline J gene. This sequence joins TRBV5-1 and TRBJ2-5; a possible D gene is TRBD1 (6 bases). The V and J ends lost 0 bases and 2 bases respectively, with 8 bases between them. The CDR3 has 14 amino acids. Germline lookup yields CDR1 SGHRS and CDR2 YFSETQ. CDR3 protein: CASSLGGQQETQYF. The DNA read from the CDR3 is TGCGCCAGCAGCTTGGGGGGGCAGCAAGAGACC.

With regard to this clone: Sequencing ends 3 residues short of the CDR3 end; the germline J gene provides the rest. The chain recombines TRBV20-1 with TRBJ2-7; tentatively, D is TRBD2 (6 bases). V lost 3 bases and J 0 bases, leaving 15 bases between the germline ends. CDR3 size: 15 residues. Per the germline V gene, CDR1 is DFQATT and CDR2 is SNEGSKA (reference sequence). The CDR3 here is CSASGASAVSYEQYF. The CDR3 bases that were read are TGCAGTGCTAGTGGTGCTAGCGCCGTCTCCTACGAG.

Concerning this clone: The read comes to an end 3 residues before the CDR3 does, leaving the germline J gene to fill in the end. The chain is built from TRBV10-3 and TRBJ2-3; tentative D call: TRBD1 (5 bases). This CDR3 has 14 residues. V was pared by 6 bases and J by 3 bases, with 13 bases between. Germline CDR1 and CDR2: ENHRY and SYGVKD. CDR3 loop: CAISKAQGTDTQYF. The covered CDR3 bases are TGTGCCATCAGCAAAGCTCAGGGAACAGATACG.

A remark on this clone: The read ends 3 residues before the CDR3 terminus; that terminus is restored from the germline J gene. V usage is TRBV18 and J usage is TRBJ1-2, with a weak D call TRBD1 (5 bases). The CDR3 is 15 amino acids. Germline CDR1 KGHSH, CDR2 LQKENI. The CDR3 bases that were read are TGTGCCAGCTCACCCCGCGGCGGGGCCCCCTACGAC. Amino acid sequence: CASSPRGGAPYD. The full CDR3 sequence reads CASSPRGGAPYDYTF.